The T cell receptor beta chain under discussion was sequenced for a study of blood T cells in healthy people across ages. This clonotype was seen more than once but under ten times. The antigen is undetermined. The germline V gene has CDR1 SGHRS and CDR2 YFSETQ. The CDR3 covers 16 residues. V was cut by 0 bases and J by 4 bases, with 16 bases left in between. Roughly 9.2 milliliters was the volume of peripheral blood drawn from each donor. Alongside a J-beta primer mix, a sample-barcoded 5' primer served in a second PCR lasting roughly 7 to 12 cycles. TCRdb re-analysed the 5' RACE reads in MiXCR, keeping a single row per CDR3 protein. The data show some 730,000 distinct CDR3 sequences, with about 20% seen just once and 20% to 25% held by the top ten. Study results and limitations: Observed TCR beta diversity per million T cells went down as age went up. This fall followed a roughly linear course with age. Long-lived donors carried more naive CD4+ cells and greater diversity than aged donors.

The sequence came from a man between 65 and 85 years old in good health. This chain uses TRBV5-1 with TRBJ1-2; D may be TRBD1 (5 bases). The source material was blood. The CDR3 spells CASSLGQLSGSYGYTF. The CDR3 coding sequence is TGCGCCAGCAGCTTGGGACAGCTTAGTGGGAGCTATGGCTACACCTTC. Supplemented by reference TRBV5-1 and TRBJ1-2, the full variable domain reads KAGVTQTPRYLIKTRGQQVTLSCSPISGHRSVSWYQQTPGQGLQFLFEYFSETQRNKGNFPGRFSGRQFSNSRSEMNVSTLELGDSALYLCASSLGQLSGSYGYTFGSGTRLTVV.